This T cell receptor beta chain came from a study of cytomegalovirus exposure and HLA in healthy donors. Amplification used 60 Vbeta primers and 13 Jbeta primers. Sequenced by immunoSEQ multiplex PCR; TCRdb stores in-frame clones only, minus some. The sample lists about 160,000 clones, around 81% occurring once. The CDR3 length is 13 residues. Per germline, CDR1 SGHTA and CDR2 FQGTGA. Trimming shortened V by 5 bases and J by 5 bases, and 11 bases separated the two germline ends. This clonotype was sampled from a middle-aged woman in good health and CMV-seronegative. What was sequenced was PBMCs. The V gene is TRBV7-3, the J gene TRBJ2-3, with D maybe TRBD1 (6 bases). The DNA for the CDR3 is TGTGCCAGCAGCGAACACAGGGAAGATACGCAGTATTTT. Residues: CASSEHREDTQYF.